One and the same sample provided the 25 T cell receptor beta chains below, sequenced in a study of cytomegalovirus exposure and HLA in healthy donors. The study ran its PCR with 60 Vbeta and 13 Jbeta primers. Method: immunoSEQ multiplex PCR; TCRdb's copy keeps in-frame clones and lacks some. The sample holds about 100,000 clones, about 75% seen once. The sample consisted of PBMCs. The receptors shown here come from a man between 35 and 55 years old in good health and CMV-seropositive.

In DNA form, the CDR3 reads TGTGCCAGCAGTTACACCGGGACTTCCCAAGAGACCCAGTACTTC. This gives the protein CASSYTGTSQETQYF. The chain uses TRBV6-5 and TRBJ2-5, with TRBD2 as a possible D gene (6 bases). The CDR3 is 15 residues long. Germline V gives CDR1 MNHEY, CDR2 SVGAGI. The V and J ends lost 2 bases and 1 base respectively, with 11 bases between them.

This chain links TRBV4-3 with TRBJ1-4, with 7 bases aligning to TRBD1. Unmatched junction bases numbered 8, after V lost 3 bases and J lost 7 bases. From germline, CDR1 is LGHNA and CDR2 YSLEER. This CDR3 has 15 amino acids. The CDR3 DNA reads as TGCGCCAGCAGCCAGGCCGGGACAGCGGCTGAAAAACTGTTTTTT. Protein sequence: CASSQAGTAAEKLFF.

CDR3 residues: CAIRGSLETQYF. CDR3 DNA: TGTGCCATCAGGGGCAGTTTAGAGACCCAGTACTTC. V usage is TRBV10-3 and J usage is TRBJ2-5; D not resolved. With 6 bases removed from V and 4 bases from J, the gap between germline ends came to 9 bases. The germline gives CDR1 ENHRY, CDR2 SYGVKD. There are 12 residues in the CDR3.

The chain uses TRBV9 and TRBJ2-1; 7 bases match TRBD2. Germline loops: CDR1 SGDLS, CDR2 YYNGEE. Trimming took 3 bases from V and 1 from J; bases not matched to a gene: 4. The length of the CDR3 is 15 residues. The CDR3 spells CASSAGLGSYNEQFF. As DNA, the CDR3 is TGTGCCAGCAGCGCCGGACTAGGGTCCTACAATGAGCAGTTCTTC. The full variable domain, its missing parts supplied by reference TRBV9 and TRBJ2-1, is DSGVTQTPKHLITATGQRVTLRCSPRSGDLSVYWYQQSLDQGLQFLIQYYNGEERAKGNILERFSAQQFPDLHSELNLSSLELGDSALYFCASSAGLGSYNEQFFGPGTRLTVL.

The chain combines TRBV18 with TRBJ1-1; 8 bases match TRBD1. The V gene's germline CDR1 is KGHSH and CDR2 LQKENI. The junction had 4 bases not matched to a gene; V was cut back by 3 bases and J by 1 base. The CDR3 contains 15 residues. The CDR3 here is CASSPPDRENTEAFF. The CDR3 coding sequence is TGTGCCAGCTCACCCCCGGACAGGGAGAACACTGAAGCTTTCTTT.

The V call is TRBV7-9, the J call TRBJ2-7, with TRBD2 matching over 12 bases. This CDR3 is 15 amino acids long. The germline V gene has CDR1 SEHNR and CDR2 FQNEAQ (reference sequence). Losses at the gene ends were 4 bases for V and 4 bases for J; bases not matched to a gene: 5. The CDR3 nucleotides are TGTGCCAGCAGCTCCCTGGGACTAGCGGGTTACGAGCAGTACTTC. Its protein is CASSSLGLAGYEQYF.

V usage is TRBV6-5 and J usage is TRBJ2-7; TRBD1 agrees at 7 bases. V shed 6 bases and J 3 bases; nucleotides not matched to a gene: 8. In germline, CDR1 is MNHEY, CDR2 SVGAGI. The CDR3 has 14 amino acids. The CDR3 is CASSPSTGSYEQYF. The CDR3 nucleotides read TGTGCCAGCAGCCCGTCGACAGGGAGCTACGAGCAGTACTTC.

This chain joins TRBV4-1 and TRBJ2-7, with TRBD2 matching over 12 bases. With 4 bases clipped from V and 6 bases from J, the junction kept 4 bases outside the gene matches. The CDR3 totals 14 residues. Germline CDR1 is MGHRA and CDR2 is YSYEKL. The CDR3 coding sequence is TGCGCCAGCAGCCCCACTAGCGGGAGGAGCGAGCAGTACTTC. This codes for CASSPTSGRSEQYF.

The genes are TRBV28 and TRBJ1-1; 7 bases are shared with TRBD1. The CDR3 has 13 residues. Germline CDR1 is MDHEN and CDR2 is SYDVKM. V trimming: 6 bases; J trimming: 5 bases; junction bases outside the gene matches: 6. The DNA for the CDR3 is TGTGCCAGCAGCTATATCAGGGGGACTGAAGCTTTCTTT. Translated: CASSYIRGTEAFF.

The chain couples TRBV7-9 to TRBJ2-5; tentative D call: TRBD2 (6 bases). V gave up 0 bases and J gave up 5 bases, with 13 bases separating them. Germline V lookup: CDR1 SEHNR, CDR2 FQNEAQ (reference sequence). The CDR3 contains 15 residues. DNA for the CDR3: TGTGCCAGCAGCTTAGCGGGACTCTCAGGGGAGACCCAGTACTTC. This gives the protein CASSLAGLSGETQYF.

The chain joins TRBV5-8 to TRBJ1-2; D remains ambiguous. The V end was cut by 0 bases, the J end by 8 bases, with 14 bases between. Germline V CDR1 and CDR2: SGHTS, YDEGEE. CDR3 length equals 14 residues. This CDR3 reads CASSLGGWSGGYTF. DNA for the CDR3: TGTGCCAGCAGCTTGGGAGGGTGGTCAGGCGGCTACACCTTC.

This clone has a handful of counts. The chain is built from TRBV5-1 and TRBJ2-1; TRBD2 might be the D (6 bases). This CDR3 has 15 residues. Trimming took 3 bases from V and 10 from J, leaving 20 bases between them. Germline V gene sequence: CDR1 SGHRS, CDR2 YFSETQ. The CDR3: CASSWGGVSFREQFF. The CDR3, as DNA: TGCGCCAGCAGCTGGGGCGGGGTCTCATTTCGGGAGCAGTTCTTC.

J is TRBJ2-1 and V is TRBV5-1, with 9 bases that match TRBD2. The V gene end was trimmed by 4 bases and the J gene end by 6 bases; junction bases not matched to a gene: 8. Germline CDR1 reads SGHRS; CDR2 reads YFSETQ. The CDR3 has 15 residues. CDR3: CASSARGGVFNEQFF. The CDR3 DNA sequence: TGCGCCAGCAGCGCGCGGGGGGGCGTGTTCAATGAGCAGTTCTTC.

V gene TRBV9 combines with J gene TRBJ2-7; 8 nucleotides match TRBD1. With 3 bases clipped from V and 4 bases from J, the junction kept 6 bases outside the gene matches. Germline values: CDR1 SGDLS, CDR2 YYNGEE. The CDR3 has 14 residues. The CDR3 region is CASSGTGIGYEQYF. In nucleotides, the CDR3 is TGTGCCAGCAGCGGGACAGGGATAGGGTACGAGCAGTACTTC.

The chain combines TRBV7-9 with TRBJ2-5; D remains ambiguous. CDR3 length: 15 residues. V was clipped by 5 bases and J by 1 base, with 14 bases between them. Germline CDR1 is SEHNR and CDR2 is FQNEAQ (reference sequence). The CDR3 nucleotides are TGTGCCAGCAGCATTAGCCAGACCCCCCAAGAGACCCAGTACTTC. Protein sequence: CASSISQTPQETQYF.

The chain carries TRBV15 and TRBJ2-7; D uncertain. The CDR3 loop spans 12 amino acids. V lost 5 bases and J 5 bases, leaving 10 bases between the germline ends. The germline gives CDR1 LNHNV, CDR2 YYDKDF (reference sequence). The CDR3 reads CATSPDWDEQYF. CDR3 DNA sequence: TGTGCCACCAGCCCCGACTGGGACGAGCAGTACTTC.

The rearrangement uses TRBV7-9 and TRBJ1-2; 7 bases agree with TRBD1. The CDR3 extends over 16 amino acids. V lost 5 bases and J lost 4; bases outside the gene matches: 13. Germline assignment: CDR1 SEHNR and CDR2 FQNEAQ (reference sequence). The CDR3 here is CASSPMGDSARYGYTF. CDR3 DNA sequence: TGTGCCAGCAGCCCTATGGGGGACAGCGCCCGCTATGGCTACACCTTC.

This sequence joins TRBV2 and TRBJ2-1, with no clear D. Trimming left V 1 base short and J 5 bases short, with 9 bases between. The CDR3 loop spans 14 amino acids. Per the germline V gene, CDR1 is SNHLY and CDR2 is FYNNEI. CDR3: CASSEVEDHNEQFF. CDR3 in DNA: TGTGCCAGCAGTGAAGTAGAGGATCACAATGAGCAGTTCTTC.

The rearrangement joins TRBV6-1 to TRBJ1-6, with unresolved D. The CDR3 has 13 residues. Trimming removed 2 bases from V and 7 bases from J, with 6 bases in between. Germline loops: CDR1 MNHNS, CDR2 SASEGT. The CDR3 loop is CASSEQENSPLHF. CDR3 bases: TGTGCCAGCAGTGAACAGGAAAATTCACCCCTCCACTTT.

The V and J genes are TRBV10-2 and TRBJ1-1; D call uncertain. This CDR3 region has 15 residues. Germline-derived CDR1 and CDR2 are WSHSY and SAAADI. V dropped 6 bases and J dropped 3 bases, with 17 bases sitting between them. The CDR3 DNA reads as TGCGCCAGCAGACAATCCCCTGCCGGGTACACTGAAGCTTTCTTT. Its translation is CASRQSPAGYTEAFF.

This chain links TRBV28 with TRBJ2-5, with 7 bases identical to TRBD1. CDR3 length: 14 residues. Germline CDR1 is MDHEN and CDR2 is SYDVKM. The J segment lost 5 bases and the V segment lost 4 bases, leaving 7 bases of the junction unmatched. The CDR3 DNA sequence: TGTGCCAGCAGTTCCCGACAGGGAATGGAGACCCAGTACTTC. As protein: CASSSRQGMETQYF.

The chain combines TRBV6-1 with TRBJ2-6; D is unresolved. The CDR3 loop spans 15 amino acids. V was pared by 2 bases and J by 3 bases, with 8 bases between. The germline V gene has CDR1 MNHNS and CDR2 SASEGT. The CDR3 coding sequence is TGTGCCAGCAGTGAACAGGCTGGTGGGGCCAACGTCCTGACTTTC. This encodes CASSEQAGGANVLTF.

The chain links TRBV10-2 to TRBJ1-2; a possible D gene is TRBD1 (6 bases). This CDR3 region has 15 residues. The germline V and J ends were trimmed by 3 bases and 4 bases, with 15 bases remaining between them. Germline-derived CDR1 and CDR2 are WSHSY and SAAADI. In DNA form, the CDR3 reads TGCGCCAGCAGTGACCCGAGACAGGTGCGCTATGGCTACACCTTC. Translation gives CASSDPRQVRYGYTF.

The rearrangement uses TRBV27 and TRBJ1-3; 7 bases agree with TRBD1. This CDR3 has 16 residues. Per germline, CDR1 MNHEY and CDR2 SMNVEV (reference sequence). V shed 5 bases and J 2 bases; nucleotides not matched to a gene: 9. CDR3 DNA sequence: TGTGCCAGCAGTCCGACCCCGACAGGGACTGGAAACACCATATATTTT. This gives the protein CASSPTPTGTGNTIYF.

This clone showed up just once. V and J are TRBV9 and TRBJ2-1, with 8 positions matching TRBD2. The CDR3 runs to 18 residues. V shed 4 bases, J shed 2 bases, and the junction held 14 bases outside the gene matches. Germline CDR1 and CDR2: SGDLS and YYNGEE. This CDR3 is CASSSRGPGTSTYNEQFF. In DNA, the CDR3 is TGTGCCAGCAGCTCTAGAGGTCCCGGGACTAGTACCTACAATGAGCAGTTCTTC.